This passage covers 24 T cell receptor beta chains from one sample sequenced in a study of blood T cell repertoires in COVID-19. Assay used: immunoSEQ multiplex PCR; TCRdb lists only in-frame clones, some missing. The sample consists of roughly 670,000 clones, approximately 90% of them appearing once. Source material: peripheral blood. These receptors were collected from a woman younger than 30 with acute or convalescent COVID-19.

The V call is TRBV6-1, the J call TRBJ2-1; possible D gene TRBD2, 5 bases. Trimming stripped 1 base from V and 8 bases from J, with 21 bases between. Germline V lookup: CDR1 MNHNS, CDR2 SASEGT. The CDR3 consists of 17 residues. The DNA of the CDR3 is TGTGCCAGCAGTGAAGTAGTGGGCGGTGGACTGGACTATGAGCAGTTCTTC. It translates to CASSEVVGGGLDYEQFF.

This chain links TRBV7-9 with TRBJ2-5; 8 bases agree with TRBD2. This CDR3 comprises 14 residues. The ends lost 2 bases at V and 4 bases at J; junction bases unmatched: 3. CDR1 and CDR2 (germline): SEHNR, FQNEAQ (reference sequence). The CDR3, as DNA: TGTGCCAGCAGCTTAAGTGGACTAGCAGAGACCCAGTACTTC. Amino acids: CASSLSGLAETQYF.

This clone was seen just once. The V gene is TRBV18, the J gene TRBJ1-6, with TRBD1 matching 9 bases. The CDR3 has 15 residues. With 6 bases clipped from V and 15 bases from J, the junction kept 15 bases outside the gene matches. Germline V gene lookup returns CDR1 KGHSH and CDR2 LQKENI. CDR3 in amino acids: CASSLRDREPPGLHF. CDR3 bases: TGTGCCAGCTCGCTCCGGGACAGGGAACCCCCAGGCCTCCACTTT.

This clone was counted once. V gene TRBV6-2 or TRBV6-3 combines with J gene TRBJ2-7; unclear D gene. This CDR3 is built from 11 residues. The germline V gene encodes CDR1 MNHEY and CDR2 SVGEGT. V lost 6 bases, J lost 3 bases, and 6 bases lay in between. Written as DNA, the CDR3 is TGTGCCAGCAGCTCCCGCTACGAGCAGTACTTC. Residues: CASSSRYEQYF.

The V gene is TRBV14, the J gene TRBJ1-1, with 10 bases that match TRBD1. The CDR3 runs 14 residues. Germline V gene sequence: CDR1 SGHDN, CDR2 FVKESK. V trimming: 4 bases; J trimming: 8 bases; junction bases outside the gene matches: 7. CDR3 coding DNA: TGTGCCAGCAGCCCACGGACAGGGGGGAAGGAAGCTTTCTTT. Protein: CASSPRTGGKEAFF.

The chain couples TRBV30 to TRBJ1-2, with 9 bases that match TRBD1. Germline loops: CDR1 GTSNPN, CDR2 SVGIG (reference sequence). After removal of 1 base from V and 5 bases from J, the junction contained 11 bases not matched to a gene. The CDR3 spans 16 residues. The CDR3: CAWSEGTGGWRYGYTF. The CDR3 coding sequence is TGTGCCTGGAGTGAAGGAACAGGGGGCTGGAGGTATGGCTACACCTTC.

Note on this clone: The DNA is left out, because the CDR3 cannot be placed on it with certainty; the CDR3 is given as TCRdb lists it. V gene TRBV23-1 combines with J gene TRBJ1-2; the table's TRBD1 call for D was not verified on the DNA. TRBV23-1 has ORF status, its function being uncertain. The CDR3 is 23 amino acids in total, end residues counted. CDR3 loop: CASSPPDRTGPLWLHLRFCGYTF.

The chain recombines TRBV5-4 with TRBJ2-1, with 7 bases aligning to TRBD2. V was pared by 7 bases and J by 5 bases, with 15 bases of the junction left unmatched. The CDR3 is 16 amino acids. Germline-derived CDR1 and CDR2 are SGHNT and YYREEE (reference sequence). The CDR3 sequence: CASAPLRGNLHNEQFF. In nucleotides, the CDR3 is TGTGCCAGCGCCCCCTTGCGGGGGAATTTACACAATGAGCAGTTCTTC.

The gene calls are TRBV2 and TRBJ1-5; no clear D gene. Germline loops: CDR1 SNHLY, CDR2 FYNNEI. Trimming shortened V by 5 bases and J by 4 bases, and 12 bases separated the two germline ends. This CDR3 has 14 amino acids. As DNA, the CDR3 is TGTGCCAGCAGTCCTCGGGAAGGGAATCAGCCCCAGCATTTT. As protein: CASSPREGNQPQHF.

The V call is TRBV20-1, the J call TRBJ2-3; 9 nucleotides line up with TRBD2. V trimming: 3 bases; J trimming: 4 bases; junction bases outside the gene matches: 8. Germline V gene data show CDR1 as DFQATT and CDR2 as SNEGSKA (reference sequence). The CDR3 totals 15 residues. CDR3 DNA: TGCAGTGCTAGTACTCTAGCGGGGACCGCAGATACGCAGTATTTT. Its protein is CSASTLAGTADTQYF.

The rearrangement links TRBV4-1 to TRBJ2-1, with D maybe TRBD1 (6 bases). Germline V gives CDR1 MGHRA, CDR2 YSYEKL. V was pared by 7 bases and J by 4 bases, with 17 bases between. CDR3 length equals 15 residues. In DNA, the CDR3 is TGCGCCAGCACGGGACACCCCTTTATTTACAATGAGCAGTTCTTC. Amino acid sequence: CASTGHPFIYNEQFF.

The chain links TRBV7-9 to TRBJ1-1, with D unclear. The V end was cut by 9 bases, the J end by 4 bases, with 15 bases between. The CDR3 has 13 residues. Per the germline V gene, CDR1 is SEHNR and CDR2 is FQNEAQ (reference sequence). The DNA of the CDR3 is TGTGCCAGTGAGGAGGGAGGGAGCACTGAAGCTTTCTTT. It specifies CASEEGGSTEAFF.

In its sample, this clone was seen a few times. The chain links TRBV5-4 to TRBJ1-4, with D unresolved. This CDR3 has 12 residues. Germline V lookup: CDR1 SGHNT, CDR2 YYREEE (reference sequence). V gave up 4 bases and J gave up 4 bases, with 5 bases separating them. CDR3 loop: CASSLSNEKLFF. The CDR3 bases are TGTGCCAGCAGCCTGAGTAATGAAAAACTGTTTTTT.

The rearrangement uses TRBV9 and TRBJ1-2, with 7 positions matching TRBD1. J lost 1 base, V lost 4 bases, and 7 bases had no gene match. Per the germline V gene, CDR1 is SGDLS and CDR2 is YYNGEE. The CDR3 has 15 amino acids. The CDR3 nucleotides read TGTGCCAGCAGCCCGCCGACAGGGATTAACTATGGCTACACCTTC. It is translated as CASSPPTGINYGYTF.

The V call is TRBV5-1, the J call TRBJ1-2; no definite D call. Germline V gene lookup returns CDR1 SGHRS and CDR2 YFSETQ. Trimming left V 2 bases short and J 5 bases short, with 10 bases between. The CDR3 sequence is 13 residues long. The CDR3 reads CASSLTDSYGYTF. Here the CDR3 DNA reads TGCGCCAGCAGCTTAACGGACTCGTATGGCTACACCTTC.

V and J are TRBV9 and TRBJ2-5, with TRBD2 matching over 8 bases. With V trimmed by 4 bases and J by 2 bases, 10 bases remained unmatched. CDR3 size: 16 residues. The germline gives CDR1 SGDLS, CDR2 YYNGEE. CDR3 sequence reads: CASSPTGGARQETQYF. The CDR3 DNA sequence: TGTGCCAGCAGCCCCACCGGGGGGGCCCGTCAAGAGACCCAGTACTTC.

The V and J genes are TRBV28 and TRBJ1-5; 9 bases agree with TRBD1. With V trimmed by 6 bases and J by 6 bases, 6 bases remained unmatched. There are 14 residues in the CDR3. The V gene's germline CDR1 is MDHEN and CDR2 SYDVKM. Written as DNA, the CDR3 is TGTGCCAGCAGCCGGGACAGGGCGGGTCAGCCCCAGCATTTT. Translation gives CASSRDRAGQPQHF. Full variable domain (remainder filled in from reference TRBV28 and TRBJ1-5): DVKVTQSSRYLVKRTGEKVFLECVQDMDHENMFWYRQDPGLGLRLIYFSYDVKMKEKGDIPEGYSVSREKKERFSLILESASTNQTSMYLCASSRDRAGQPQHFGDGTRLSIL.

This chain connects TRBV2 to TRBJ2-3, with TRBD2 matching over 15 bases. The ends lost 6 bases at V and 0 bases at J; junction bases unmatched: 7. The CDR3 is made up of 18 amino acids. Germline-derived CDR1 and CDR2 are SNHLY and FYNNEI. The CDR3 loop reads CASSPPGLAGGSTDTQYF. Here the CDR3 DNA reads TGTGCCAGCAGCCCCCCGGGACTAGCGGGGGGTAGCACAGATACGCAGTATTTT.

This chain joins TRBV19 and TRBJ2-2; D is perhaps TRBD1 (5 bases). The CDR3 runs 14 residues. Germline values: CDR1 LNHDA, CDR2 SQIVND (reference sequence). V gave up 6 bases and J gave up 6 bases, with 14 bases separating them. The CDR3: CASRVRVDAGELFF. For the CDR3, the DNA is TGTGCCAGTAGGGTCAGGGTAGATGCCGGGGAGCTGTTTTTT.

V and J are TRBV5-1 and TRBJ1-1; D gene unclear. Germline CDR1 reads SGHRS; CDR2 reads YFSETQ. V was clipped by 4 bases and J by 7 bases, with 17 bases between them. This CDR3 has 14 amino acids. The CDR3 loop reads CASSPVGGGNEAFF. CDR3 nucleotides: TGCGCCAGCAGCCCGGTGGGAGGAGGGAATGAAGCTTTCTTT. Based on the CDR3 plus reference TRBV5-1 and TRBJ1-1, the full variable domain is KAGVTQTPRYLIKTRGQQVTLSCSPISGHRSVSWYQQTPGQGLQFLFEYFSETQRNKGNFPGRFSGRQFSNSRSEMNVSTLELGDSALYLCASSPVGGGNEAFFGQGTRLTVV.

The genes are TRBV6-2 or TRBV6-3 and TRBJ1-1; D unclear. The CDR3 totals 14 residues. The V and J ends lost 4 bases and 3 bases respectively, with 12 bases between them. Germline lookup yields CDR1 MNHEY and CDR2 SVGEGT. The CDR3 sequence: CASSSIERDTEAFF. The CDR3 bases are TGTGCCAGCAGTTCGATTGAGAGAGACACTGAAGCTTTCTTT.

This clone was seen only once. The chain has TRBV2 and TRBJ1-6; 7 bases fit TRBD1. The CDR3 consists of 15 residues. The germline V gene encodes CDR1 SNHLY and CDR2 FYNNEI. V lost 6 bases, J lost 1 base, and 3 bases stayed unmatched. DNA for the CDR3: TGTGCCAGCAGCCCACAGGGGTCCTATAATTCACCCCTCCACTTT. Residues: CASSPQGSYNSPLHF. Filled out from reference TRBV2 and TRBJ1-6, the complete variable domain reads EPEVTQTPSHQVTQMGQEVILRCVPISNHLYFYWYRQILGQKVEFLVSFYNNEISEKSEIFDDQFSVERPDGSNFTLKIRSTKLEDSAMYFCASSPQGSYNSPLHFGNGTRLTVT.

J is TRBJ1-2 and V is TRBV19; 7 bases map to TRBD1. Germline CDR1 and CDR2: LNHDA and SQIVND (reference sequence). V gave up 4 bases and J gave up 1 base; unmatched junction bases: 9. This CDR3 contains 16 residues. CDR3 nucleotides: TGTGCCAGTAGTACCTCTAGGACAGGAGTTAACTATGGCTACACCTTC. It specifies CASSTSRTGVNYGYTF.

This rearrangement joins TRBV24-1 to TRBJ2-2; 10 nucleotides agree with TRBD2. Germline CDR1 and CDR2: KGHDR and SFDVKD. The CDR3 totals 17 residues. Trimming at V came to 3 bases and at J to 3 bases, leaving 6 bases not matched to a gene. The CDR3 coding sequence is TGTGCCACCAGTGATCGTACTAGCGGGGCACACACCGGGGAGCTGTTTTTT. It specifies CATSDRTSGAHTGELFF.